The 17 T cell receptor beta chains presented below share a single source sample, sequenced in a study of blood T cell repertoires in COVID-19. Data came from immunoSEQ multiplex PCR; TCRdb stores just in-frame clones and leaves some out. The table includes under 350,000 clones, 80% to 90% detected once. The sequenced sample consisted of PBMCs or T cells enriched from blood (not recorded which). Every receptor here comes from a woman aged 40 to 49 with acute COVID-19.

The chain is built from TRBV11-3 and TRBJ2-1; 7 bases are shared with TRBD2. Per germline, CDR1 SGHNT and CDR2 YENEEA. CDR3 size: 13 residues. J lost 6 bases, V lost 7 bases, and 6 bases had no gene match. CDR3 sequence (DNA): TGTGCCAGCATGAGGGAGGGGAGCAATGAGCAGTTCTTC. Its protein is CASMREGSNEQFF.

The J gene is TRBJ2-1, the V gene TRBV4-3; D unclear. The CDR3 is made up of 16 amino acids. Trimming pared 2 bases from V and 0 bases from J, leaving 11 bases between. CDR1 and CDR2 (germline): LGHNA, YSLEER. The CDR3 DNA follows: TGCGCCAGCAGCCAATATCAGGTTAGCTCCTACAATGAGCAGTTCTTC. Its protein product is CASSQYQVSSYNEQFF.

This clone was seen once. The rearrangement uses TRBV11-2 and TRBJ1-2; a weak D match, TRBD1 (6 bases). Looked up from germline, CDR1 is SGHAT and CDR2 is FQNNGV. The CDR3 covers 16 residues. Deletions cut 0 bases from V and 4 bases from J, with 15 bases between. The CDR3: CASSLDRSGVPYGYTF. The CDR3, as DNA: TGTGCCAGCAGCTTAGATCGGTCAGGGGTACCCTATGGCTACACCTTC.

The V gene is TRBV7-2, the J gene TRBJ2-7; D not certain. V lost 2 bases and J lost 6, with 14 bases in between. This CDR3 has 14 residues. From germline, CDR1 is SGHTA and CDR2 FQGNSA. The CDR3 loop reads CASSLHTPSSEQYF. For the CDR3, the DNA is TGTGCCAGCAGCTTACACACCCCCAGTTCCGAGCAGTACTTC. Full variable domain (remainder filled in from reference TRBV7-2 and TRBJ2-7): GAGVSQSPSNKVTEKGKDVELRCDPISGHTALYWYRQSLGQGLEFLIYFQGNSAPDKSGLPSDRFSAERTGGSVSTLTIQRTQQEDSAVYLCASSLHTPSSEQYFGPGTRLTVT.

The rearrangement joins TRBV5-1 to TRBJ2-7; possibly TRBD2 for D (5 bases). Germline V gene sequence: CDR1 SGHRS, CDR2 YFSETQ. The CDR3 contains 14 residues. Trimming removed 4 bases from V and 7 bases from J, with 18 bases in between. The CDR3 DNA reads TGCGCCAGCAGCCTGGCCGTTGCGAGGAGGGAGCAGTACTTC. Its protein product is CASSLAVARREQYF. Together with reference TRBV5-1 and TRBJ2-7, the CDR3 gives the full variable domain: KAGVTQTPRYLIKTRGQQVTLSCSPISGHRSVSWYQQTPGQGLQFLFEYFSETQRNKGNFPGRFSGRQFSNSRSEMNVSTLELGDSALYLCASSLAVARREQYFGPGTRLTVT.

The rearrangement uses TRBV5-6 and TRBJ1-6, with a weak D call TRBD1 (5 bases). Between the trimmed V and J ends, which lost 0 bases and 1 base, there was a span of 8 bases. Germline CDR1 and CDR2: SGHDT and YYEEEE. This CDR3 spans 16 amino acids. The CDR3 bases are TGTGCCAGCAGCTTGGCCAGGGATTCCTATAATTCACCCCTCCACTTT. Amino acid sequence: CASSLARDSYNSPLHF.

The CDR3 spells CASSLEGTDNQPQHF. The CDR3 region has the DNA TGCGCCAGCAGCTTGGAAGGGACAGACAATCAGCCCCAGCATTTT. The J gene is TRBJ1-5, the V gene TRBV5-1; 7 bases are a match to TRBD1. J gave up 3 bases and V 0 bases, and 3 bases lay outside the gene matches. The CDR3 extends over 15 amino acids. Germline CDR1 reads SGHRS; CDR2 reads YFSETQ.

The chain combines TRBV12-3 or TRBV12-4 with TRBJ1-1, with a possible D match to TRBD1 (6 bases). V gave up 6 bases and J gave up 3 bases, with 11 bases separating them. This CDR3 comprises 13 residues. The CDR3 loop is CASRSTGYTEAFF. In nucleotides, the CDR3 is TGTGCCAGCAGGTCGACAGGCTACACTGAAGCTTTCTTT.

The chain has TRBV28 and TRBJ2-7, with D possibly being TRBD2 (7 bases). CDR1 is MDHEN, CDR2 SYDVKM, per germline. The length of the CDR3 is 13 residues. Trimming cost V 5 bases and J 3 bases, with 11 bases left between them. CDR3 DNA: TGTGCCAGCAGTCCGGGGGGCAGCTACGAGCAGTACTTC. Protein: CASSPGGSYEQYF. Full variable domain (remainder filled in from reference TRBV28 and TRBJ2-7): DVKVTQSSRYLVKRTGEKVFLECVQDMDHENMFWYRQDPGLGLRLIYFSYDVKMKEKGDIPEGYSVSREKKERFSLILESASTNQTSMYLCASSPGGSYEQYFGPGTRLTVT.

The chain uses TRBV7-9 and TRBJ2-1; D is perhaps TRBD2 (7 bases). CDR3 size: 9 residues. Germline CDR1 reads SEHNR; CDR2 reads FQNEAQ (reference sequence). Trimming removed 11 bases at V and 12 bases at J, with 11 bases between. The CDR3 nucleotides read TGTGCCTCGGGGGGCGCGCAGTTCTTC. Translation: CASGGAQFF.

This clone was recorded only once. The chain joins TRBV2 to TRBJ1-1, with D unresolved. There are 12 residues in the CDR3. The V and J ends lost 3 bases and 6 bases respectively, with 8 bases between them. Germline CDR1 SNHLY, CDR2 FYNNEI. CDR3 bases: TGTGCCAGCAGTGATTGGGCAGCTGAAGCTTTCTTT. Protein: CASSDWAAEAFF.

This chain uses TRBV7-2 with TRBJ1-3; D is unresolved. Trimming left V 1 base short and J 0 bases short, with 10 bases between. CDR3 size: 16 residues. The germline CDR1 and CDR2 sequences are SGHTA and FQGNSA. The CDR3 coding sequence is TGTGCCAGCAGCTTAGTTGCCAGAAACTCTGGAAACACCATATATTTT. The encoded protein is CASSLVARNSGNTIYF.

The chain uses TRBV21-1 and TRBJ2-7; the table assigns TRBD2, which was not confirmed against the DNA. TRBV21-1 is a recognized pseudogene. The CDR3 runs 18 residues. CDR3 nucleotides: TGTGCCAGCAGCAAAGCGCTCGGGGAAGGGGGGGACTCCTACGAGCAGTACTTC. Protein: CASSKALGEGGDSYEQYF.

The chain joins TRBV2 to TRBJ2-1; TRBD2 aligns across 10 bases. This CDR3 region has 14 residues. Looked up from germline, CDR1 is SNHLY and CDR2 is FYNNEI. The trim removed 3 bases at V and 6 bases at J, leaving 2 bases unmatched. This chain's CDR3 is CASSEGLAFNEQFF. The CDR3 bases are TGTGCCAGCAGTGAGGGACTAGCGTTCAATGAGCAGTTCTTC. Complete variable domain (other parts from reference TRBV2 and TRBJ2-1): EPEVTQTPSHQVTQMGQEVILRCVPISNHLYFYWYRQILGQKVEFLVSFYNNEISEKSEIFDDQFSVERPDGSNFTLKIRSTKLEDSAMYFCASSEGLAFNEQFFGPGTRLTVL.

The chain joins TRBV7-9 to TRBJ2-3; tentative D call: TRBD2 (6 bases). Germline V gene sequence: CDR1 SEHNR, CDR2 FQNEAQ (reference sequence). Deletions cut 2 bases from V and 4 bases from J, with 22 bases between. This CDR3 is built from 18 residues. The chain's CDR3 is CASSLIRGGVKRSDTQYF. As DNA, the CDR3 is TGTGCCAGCAGCTTAATCCGGGGCGGGGTTAAAAGATCAGATACGCAGTATTTT.

The genes are TRBV14 and TRBJ1-1, with D uncertain. Germline V lookup: CDR1 SGHDN, CDR2 FVKESK. Trimming took off 1 base at V and 11 bases at J, with 14 bases between the two ends. The CDR3 is made up of 13 amino acids. CDR3 loop: CASSQAVRLPAFF. The CDR3 DNA sequence: TGTGCCAGCAGCCAAGCTGTGCGTCTCCCCGCTTTCTTT.

The chain has TRBV27 and TRBJ2-3, with 7 bases lining up with TRBD1. Germline V gene lookup returns CDR1 MNHEY and CDR2 SMNVEV (reference sequence). There are 14 residues in the CDR3. The V and J ends lost 6 bases and 4 bases, in that order; junction bases with no gene match: 7. CDR3 loop: CASRDRPSADTQYF. The CDR3 DNA reads TGTGCCAGCAGGGACAGGCCGAGCGCAGATACGCAGTATTTT.